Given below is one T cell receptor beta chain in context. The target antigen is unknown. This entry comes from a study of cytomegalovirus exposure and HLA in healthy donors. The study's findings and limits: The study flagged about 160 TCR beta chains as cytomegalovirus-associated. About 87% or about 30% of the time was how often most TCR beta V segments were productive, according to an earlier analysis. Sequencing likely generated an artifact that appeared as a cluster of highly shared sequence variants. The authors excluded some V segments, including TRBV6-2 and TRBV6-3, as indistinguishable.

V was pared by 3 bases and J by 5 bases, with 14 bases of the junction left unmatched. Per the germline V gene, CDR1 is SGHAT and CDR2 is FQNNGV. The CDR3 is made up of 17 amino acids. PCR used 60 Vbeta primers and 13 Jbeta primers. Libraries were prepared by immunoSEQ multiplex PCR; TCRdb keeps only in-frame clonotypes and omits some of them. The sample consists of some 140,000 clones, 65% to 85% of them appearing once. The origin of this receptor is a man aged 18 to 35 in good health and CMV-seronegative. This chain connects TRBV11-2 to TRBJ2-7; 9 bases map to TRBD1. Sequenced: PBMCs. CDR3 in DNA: TGTGCCAGCAGCTTGAGGAGAACAGGGGGCGCACCGGACGAGCAGTACTTC. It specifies CASSLRRTGGAPDEQYF.